The 28 T cell receptor beta chains reported below all come from one sample, sequenced in a study of blood T cell repertoires in COVID-19. Only in-frame clones appear in the TCRdb table, and some are missing; sequencing was by immunoSEQ multiplex PCR. The sample lists roughly 300,000 clones, roughly 87% occurring once. Material for sequencing was PBMCs or T cells enriched from blood (not recorded which). These receptors came from a woman aged 30 to 39 who had recovered from COVID-19.

This chain links TRBV27 with TRBJ1-6; 9 positions agree with TRBD1. The length of the CDR3 is 17 residues. Germline trimming cut 1 base from V and 5 bases from J; bases unmatched to any gene: 6. Germline-derived CDR1 and CDR2 are MNHEY and SMNVEV (reference sequence). The CDR3 nucleotides read TGTGCCAGCAGTTTATTGGGACAGGGCGGTGATAATTCACCCCTCCACTTT. Translating it yields CASSLLGQGGDNSPLHF.

This rearrangement joins TRBV7-6 to TRBJ2-3; TRBD2 matches 8 bases. The V and J ends lost 5 bases and 6 bases, in that order; junction bases with no gene match: 13. Germline V gene data show CDR1 as SGHVS and CDR2 as FNYEAQ. CDR3 size: 16 residues. DNA for the CDR3: TGTGCCAGCAGCACAACGCCGGGACTAGGGGCGGATACGCAGTATTTT. This codes for CASSTTPGLGADTQYF.

The chain is built from TRBV15 and TRBJ2-7; a weak D match, TRBD1 (5 bases). Deletions cut 4 bases from V and 0 bases from J, with 13 bases between. The CDR3 is 15 residues long. Germline CDR1 reads LNHNV; CDR2 reads YYDKDF (reference sequence). The CDR3 spells CATSITGISSYEQYF. The CDR3 coding sequence is TGTGCCACCAGCATTACAGGCATCAGCTCCTACGAGCAGTACTTC. Full variable domain (rest looked up from reference TRBV15 and TRBJ2-7): DAMVIQNPRYQVTQFGKPVTLSCSQTLNHNVMYWYQQKSSQAPKLLFHYYDKDFNNEADTPDNFQSRRPNTSFCFLDIRSPGLGDTAMYLCATSITGISSYEQYFGPGTRLTVT.

This chain links TRBV5-1 with TRBJ2-1; 7 bases align to TRBD2. This CDR3 spans 13 amino acids. The V gene end was trimmed by 3 bases and the J gene end by 6 bases; junction bases not matched to a gene: 3. CDR1 and CDR2 from the germline V gene are SGHRS and YFSETQ. In DNA form, the CDR3 reads TGCGCCAGCAGCTACACGGGGGGCAATGAGCAGTTCTTC. The encoded protein is CASSYTGGNEQFF.

This chain uses TRBV6-2 or TRBV6-3 with TRBJ1-1; 10 bases align to TRBD1. V shed 0 bases and J 6 bases; nucleotides not matched to a gene: 10. Germline CDR1 MNHEY, CDR2 SVGEGT. There are 17 residues in the CDR3. CDR3 amino acids: CASSYSNLRDRGPEAFF. The CDR3 coding sequence is TGTGCCAGCAGTTACTCGAACCTCCGGGACAGGGGACCTGAAGCTTTCTTT.

This clone has a handful of counts. This sequence joins TRBV7-2 and TRBJ2-2; 9 nucleotides match TRBD1. CDR1 and CDR2 (germline): SGHTA, FQGNSA. The CDR3 totals 15 residues. V trimming: 5 bases; J trimming: 3 bases; junction bases outside the gene matches: 4. The DNA of the CDR3 is TGTGCCAGCAGCCCCCGGACAGGGGACACCGGGGAGCTGTTTTTT. Protein product: CASSPRTGDTGELFF. The full variable domain, in which reference TRBV7-2 and TRBJ2-2 provide the parts outside the CDR3, is GAGVSQSPSNKVTEKGKDVELRCDPISGHTALYWYRQSLGQGLEFLIYFQGNSAPDKSGLPSDRFSAERTGGSVSTLTIQRTQQEDSAVYLCASSPRTGDTGELFFGEGSRLTVL.

The chain combines TRBV7-9 with TRBJ1-2; the match to TRBD1 covers 9 bases. With V trimmed by 6 bases and J by 7 bases, 12 bases remained unmatched. Germline CDR1 reads SEHNR; CDR2 reads FQNEAQ (reference sequence). The CDR3 totals 15 residues. CDR3 sequence: CASRSDRGVLGGYTF. The DNA of the CDR3 is TGTGCCAGCAGGAGCGACAGGGGGGTCCTGGGTGGCTACACCTTC.

The genes are TRBV5-1 and TRBJ2-2, with a possible D match to TRBD1 (5 bases). The CDR3 covers 15 residues. Germline lookup yields CDR1 SGHRS and CDR2 YFSETQ. Trimming removed 0 bases at V and 6 bases at J, with 12 bases between. The CDR3 DNA sequence: TGCGCCAGCAGCTTGGACCTCGGACACTCCGGGGAGCTGTTTTTT. It is translated as CASSLDLGHSGELFF.

This clone was observed once. The genes are TRBV5-1 and TRBJ1-1; D may be TRBD1 (5 bases). Germline V gives CDR1 SGHRS, CDR2 YFSETQ. Deletions cut 2 bases from V and 7 bases from J, with 12 bases between. CDR3 length: 13 amino acids. The CDR3 is CASSLDSLLEAFF. The CDR3 bases are TGCGCCAGCAGCTTAGACAGCCTCCTTGAAGCTTTCTTT.

The CDR3 sequence is CASSQDQAGNHEQFF. The CDR3 nucleotides read TGTGCCAGCAGCCAAGATCAAGCGGGGAATCATGAGCAGTTCTTC. V gene TRBV3-1 (or the pseudogene TRBV3-2) combines with J gene TRBJ2-1, with 7 bases aligning to TRBD2. With V trimmed by 0 bases and J by 8 bases, 7 bases remained unmatched. This CDR3 comprises 15 residues. The germline CDR1 and CDR2 sequences are LGHDT and YNNKEL (reference sequence).

The rearrangement uses TRBV3-1 (or the pseudogene TRBV3-2) and TRBJ1-6; D gene uncertain. The CDR3 totals 16 residues. Germline CDR1 and CDR2: LGHDT and YNNKEL (reference sequence). Deletions cut 5 bases from V and 10 bases from J, with 21 bases between. For the CDR3, the DNA is TGTGCCAGCAGCGATGATGCATGGGCACCCGGCTCACCCCTCCACTTT. It specifies CASSDDAWAPGSPLHF.

The chain uses TRBV12-3 or TRBV12-4 and TRBJ1-2, with a tentative D call TRBD1 (5 bases). CDR3 size: 13 residues. The V end lost 3 bases, the J end lost 4 bases, and 9 bases lay between the germline ends. Here the CDR3 DNA reads TGTGCCAGCAGTTTTCGACAGCTCTATGGCTACACCTTC. It is translated as CASSFRQLYGYTF.

V and J are TRBV19 and TRBJ2-7; 10 bases map to TRBD1. CDR3 length: 14 residues. The V and J ends lost 3 bases and 4 bases, in that order; junction bases with no gene match: 3. The germline V gene has CDR1 LNHDA and CDR2 SQIVND (reference sequence). For the CDR3, the DNA is TGTGCCAGTAGTATCAGGACAGGGGGGTACGAGCAGTACTTC. It is translated as CASSIRTGGYEQYF. Supplemented by reference TRBV19 and TRBJ2-7, the full variable domain reads DGGITQSPKYLFRKEGQNVTLSCEQNLNHDAMYWYRQDPGQGLRLIYYSQIVNDFQKGDIAEGYSVSREKKESFPLTVTSAQKNPTAFYLCASSIRTGGYEQYFGPGTRLTVT.

The chain links TRBV5-6 to TRBJ1-6; D perhaps matches TRBD1 (5 bases). Germline CDR1 reads SGHDT; CDR2 reads YYEEEE. Trimming shortened V by 0 bases and J by 11 bases, and 6 bases separated the two germline ends. The CDR3 has 12 amino acids. The CDR3 reads CASSLEGTPLHF. In DNA, the CDR3 is TGTGCCAGCAGCTTGGAGGGGACACCCCTCCACTTT.

This clone was recorded once. The chain couples TRBV6-4 to TRBJ2-3; 7 bases are shared with TRBD1. Germline CDR1 is MRHNA and CDR2 is SNTAGT. This CDR3 has 18 residues. J lost 1 base, V lost 3 bases, and 13 bases had no gene match. The CDR3 nucleotides read TGTGCCAGCAGTGAATCCGAAACGACAGGGTGGGGCACAGATACGCAGTATTTT. The encoded protein is CASSESETTGWGTDTQYF.

The chain employs TRBV15 and TRBJ1-5, with D maybe TRBD1 (5 bases). Germline V lookup: CDR1 LNHNV, CDR2 YYDKDF (reference sequence). Between the trimmed V and J ends, which lost 1 base and 6 bases, there was a span of 10 bases. The CDR3 sequence is 14 residues long. The CDR3 region has the DNA TGTGCCACCAGCAGAGGGACAAGGGTTCAGCCCCAGCATTTT. Protein: CATSRGTRVQPQHF.

This sequence joins TRBV5-8 and TRBJ1-5; D remains unclear. The V end lost 2 bases, the J end lost 3 bases, and 12 bases lay between the germline ends. The CDR3 is made up of 15 amino acids. The germline gives CDR1 SGHTS, CDR2 YDEGEE. Written as DNA, the CDR3 is TGTGCCAGCAGCTTTCGAGATGTGGTCAATCAGCCCCAGCATTTT. Its translation is CASSFRDVVNQPQHF.

The chain carries TRBV7-8 and TRBJ2-7, with D unclear. Trimming stripped 2 bases from V and 4 bases from J, with 15 bases between. The CDR3 is 15 residues long. The germline V gene has CDR1 SGHVS and CDR2 FQNEAQ. CDR3 coding DNA: TGTGCCAGCAGCTTATTTCAGGTAACCCGTTACGAGCAGTACTTC. Its translation: CASSLFQVTRYEQYF.

The V gene is TRBV6-1, the J gene TRBJ1-5; a weak D match, TRBD1 (5 bases). The CDR3 length is 20 residues. Trimming stripped 2 bases from V and 2 bases from J, with 25 bases between. The germline V gene encodes CDR1 MNHNS and CDR2 SASEGT. For the CDR3, the DNA is TGTGCCAGCAGTGAAAGTGTAGGCAGGGTAGTGGTTTGGGGCAATCAGCCCCAGCATTTT. Its translation: CASSESVGRVVVWGNQPQHF.

The chain joins TRBV7-2 to TRBJ2-7; D perhaps matches TRBD1 (6 bases). There are 14 residues in the CDR3. V shed 5 bases and J shed 3 bases, with 14 bases lying between them. Germline V lookup: CDR1 SGHTA, CDR2 FQGNSA. The CDR3 region is CASSPPGHLYEQYF. The CDR3 region has the DNA TGTGCCAGCAGCCCACCGGGACACCTCTACGAGCAGTACTTC.

The gene calls are TRBV5-1 and TRBJ2-5, with TRBD1 as a possible D gene (5 bases). The V and J ends lost 4 bases and 7 bases respectively, with 14 bases between them. From germline, CDR1 is SGHRS and CDR2 YFSETQ. CDR3 size: 13 residues. The CDR3 nucleotides read TGCGCCAGCAGCGACCAGGGTGTGGGGACCCAGTACTTC. Its protein is CASSDQGVGTQYF.

The gene calls are TRBV6-1 and TRBJ1-2, with D perhaps TRBD1 (5 bases). Trimming stripped 0 bases from V and 3 bases from J, with 11 bases between. From germline, CDR1 is MNHNS and CDR2 SASEGT. CDR3 length: 15 amino acids. The CDR3 DNA sequence: TGTGCCAGCAGTGAAGCGGCAGGGCGTGACTATGGCTACACCTTC. This translates into CASSEAAGRDYGYTF.

The chain joins TRBV18 to TRBJ2-7, with no clear D. V gave up 4 bases and J gave up 4 bases, with 11 bases separating them. CDR3 size: 13 residues. Per germline, CDR1 KGHSH and CDR2 LQKENI. CDR3 protein: CASSQAQPYEQYF. As DNA, the CDR3 is TGTGCCAGCTCACAGGCACAGCCGTACGAGCAGTACTTC.

This clone occurred a few times. The CDR3 region is CASSDGQSETQYF. DNA of the CDR3: TGTGCCAGCAGCGACGGACAGTCAGAGACCCAGTACTTC. This chain uses TRBV9 with TRBJ2-5; possibly TRBD1 for D (6 bases). CDR3 length: 13 amino acids. CDR1 SGDLS and CDR2 YYNGEE come from the germline V gene. V was cut by 3 bases and J by 4 bases, with 10 bases left in between.

V and J are TRBV5-1 and TRBJ2-7, with D perhaps TRBD2 (6 bases). This CDR3 region has 15 residues. V was cut by 5 bases and J by 0 bases, with 15 bases left in between. Germline V gene data show CDR1 as SGHRS and CDR2 as YFSETQ. The CDR3: CASRHAAGSSYEQYF. The CDR3 DNA is TGCGCCAGCAGACACGCTGCGGGGAGCTCCTACGAGCAGTACTTC.

This clone has just one count. The CDR3 DNA follows: TGTGCTAGTGGTTTGGGGGGGACAGCCCCCTACGAGCAGTACTTC. It codes for CASGLGGTAPYEQYF. The V gene is TRBV12-5, the J gene TRBJ2-7; 7 bases match TRBD1. V shed 1 base and J 2 bases; nucleotides not matched to a gene: 5. Germline V gene data show CDR1 as LGHNT and CDR2 as FRNRAP. CDR3 length: 15 amino acids.

The CDR3 nucleotides are TGTGCCTGGAGTGTAGGTGTACTAGCGGGGGAGACCCAGTACTTC. Its translation is CAWSVGVLAGETQYF. The rearrangement links TRBV30 to TRBJ2-5; 10 bases map to TRBD2. Germline trimming cut 0 bases from V and 5 bases from J; bases unmatched to any gene: 6. Germline assignment: CDR1 GTSNPN and CDR2 SVGIG (reference sequence). CDR3 length: 15 amino acids.

The rearrangement uses TRBV11-2 and TRBJ2-7, with D possibly TRBD1 on 6 matching bases. Trimming stripped 5 bases from V and 6 bases from J, with 11 bases between. Germline V gives CDR1 SGHAT, CDR2 FQNNGV. The CDR3 runs to 12 residues. The CDR3 reads CASSRSRGEQYF. The CDR3 region has the DNA TGTGCCAGCAGCCGTTCCAGGGGCGAGCAGTACTTC.